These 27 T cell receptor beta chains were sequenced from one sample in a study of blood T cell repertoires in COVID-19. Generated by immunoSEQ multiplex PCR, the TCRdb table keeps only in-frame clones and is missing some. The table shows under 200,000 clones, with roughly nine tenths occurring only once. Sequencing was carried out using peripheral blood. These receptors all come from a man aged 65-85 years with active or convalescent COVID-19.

For the CDR3, the DNA is TGCAGTGCAAAACACTACAATGAGCAGTTCTTC. Its protein product is CSAKHYNEQFF. The chain combines TRBV20-1 with TRBJ2-1, with no clear D. The CDR3 totals 11 residues. Germline-derived CDR1 and CDR2 are DFQATT and SNEGSKA (reference sequence). Trimming removed 6 bases from V and 3 bases from J, with 6 bases in between.

The CDR3 bases are TGTGCCAGTAGTATAGGGGGGGCCCAGCATTTT. Its translation is CASSIGGAQHF. The chain joins TRBV19 to TRBJ1-5; a weak D match, TRBD1 (5 bases). The CDR3 runs to 11 residues. Germline V gene data show CDR1 as LNHDA and CDR2 as SQIVND (reference sequence). Trimming took off 1 base at V and 11 bases at J, with 6 bases between the two ends.

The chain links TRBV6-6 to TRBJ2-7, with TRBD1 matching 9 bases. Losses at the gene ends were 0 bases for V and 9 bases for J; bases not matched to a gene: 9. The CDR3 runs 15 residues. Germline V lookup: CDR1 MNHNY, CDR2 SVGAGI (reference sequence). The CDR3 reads CASSYSPGQGSWQYF. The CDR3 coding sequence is TGTGCCAGCAGTTACTCACCGGGACAGGGATCTTGGCAGTACTTC.

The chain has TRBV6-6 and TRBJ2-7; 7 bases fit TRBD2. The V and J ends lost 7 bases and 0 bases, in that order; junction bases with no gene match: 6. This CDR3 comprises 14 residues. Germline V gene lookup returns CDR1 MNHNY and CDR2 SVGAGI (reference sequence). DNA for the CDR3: TGTGCCAGCACCTTCACTAGCGACTCCTACGAGCAGTACTTC. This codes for CASTFTSDSYEQYF.

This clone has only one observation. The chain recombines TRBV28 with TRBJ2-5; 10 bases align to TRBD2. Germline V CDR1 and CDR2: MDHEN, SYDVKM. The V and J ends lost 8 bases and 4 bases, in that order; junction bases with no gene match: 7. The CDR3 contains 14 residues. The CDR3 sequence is CASRGAGGGETQYF. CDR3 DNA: TGTGCCAGCCGGGGAGCGGGAGGGGGAGAGACCCAGTACTTC.

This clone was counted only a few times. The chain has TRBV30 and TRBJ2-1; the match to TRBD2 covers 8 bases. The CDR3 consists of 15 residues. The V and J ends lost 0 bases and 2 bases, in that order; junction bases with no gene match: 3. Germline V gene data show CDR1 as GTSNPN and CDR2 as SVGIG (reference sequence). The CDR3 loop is CAWSVPGGAYNEQFF. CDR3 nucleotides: TGTGCCTGGAGTGTACCGGGGGGGGCCTACAATGAGCAGTTCTTC.

The CDR3 region is CASSRSGTPRGDEQFF. The DNA for the CDR3 is TGTGCCAGCAGTCGCAGCGGGACTCCCCGGGGGGATGAGCAGTTCTTC. The genes are TRBV28 and TRBJ2-1, with 7 bases lining up with TRBD2. The V gene's germline CDR1 is MDHEN and CDR2 SYDVKM. CDR3 length: 16 residues. Trimming cost V 5 bases and J 8 bases; bases outside gene matches: 15.

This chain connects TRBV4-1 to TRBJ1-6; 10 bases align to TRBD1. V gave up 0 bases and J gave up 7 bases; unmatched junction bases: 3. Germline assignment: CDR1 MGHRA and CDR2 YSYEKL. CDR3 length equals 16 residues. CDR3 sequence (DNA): TGCGCCAGCAGCCAAGATACGGGACAGGGGAATTCACCCCTCCACTTT. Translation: CASSQDTGQGNSPLHF.

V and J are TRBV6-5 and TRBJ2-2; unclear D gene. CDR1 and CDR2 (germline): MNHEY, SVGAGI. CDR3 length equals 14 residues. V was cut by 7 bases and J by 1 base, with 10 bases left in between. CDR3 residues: CASTRAWNTGELFF. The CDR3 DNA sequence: TGTGCCAGCACCCGAGCGTGGAACACCGGGGAGCTGTTTTTT.

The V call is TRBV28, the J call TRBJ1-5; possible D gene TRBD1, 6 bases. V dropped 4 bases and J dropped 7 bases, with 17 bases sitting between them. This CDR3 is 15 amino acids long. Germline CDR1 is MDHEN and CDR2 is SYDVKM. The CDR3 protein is CASSSPGDVGQPQHF. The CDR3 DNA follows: TGTGCCAGCAGTTCCCCAGGGGATGTAGGGCAGCCCCAGCATTTT.

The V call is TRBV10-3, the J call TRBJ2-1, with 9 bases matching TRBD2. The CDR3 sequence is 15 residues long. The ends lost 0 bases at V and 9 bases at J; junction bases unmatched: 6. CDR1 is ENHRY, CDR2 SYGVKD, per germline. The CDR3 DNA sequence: TGTGCCATCAGTGAGTCGGTAGCGGGAGAGGGTGAGCAGTTCTTC. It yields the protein CAISESVAGEGEQFF.

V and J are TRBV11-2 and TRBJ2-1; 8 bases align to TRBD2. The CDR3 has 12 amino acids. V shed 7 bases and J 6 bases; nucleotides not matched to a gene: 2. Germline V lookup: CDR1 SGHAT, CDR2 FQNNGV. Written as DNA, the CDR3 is TGTGCCAGCAACCTAGCGGGCAATGAGCAGTTCTTC. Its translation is CASNLAGNEQFF.

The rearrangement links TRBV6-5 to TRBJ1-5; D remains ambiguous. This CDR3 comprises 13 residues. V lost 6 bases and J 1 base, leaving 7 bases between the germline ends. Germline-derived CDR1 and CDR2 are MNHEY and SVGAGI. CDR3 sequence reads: CASSVVSNQPQHF. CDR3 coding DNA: TGTGCCAGCAGCGTTGTGAGCAATCAGCCCCAGCATTTT.

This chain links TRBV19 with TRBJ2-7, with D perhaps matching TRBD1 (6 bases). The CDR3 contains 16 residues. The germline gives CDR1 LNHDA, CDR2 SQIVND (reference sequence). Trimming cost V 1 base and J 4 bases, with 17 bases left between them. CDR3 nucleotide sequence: TGTGCCAGTAGTATAGTACTGGACGCGAGGGGGTACGAGCAGTACTTC. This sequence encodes CASSIVLDARGYEQYF.

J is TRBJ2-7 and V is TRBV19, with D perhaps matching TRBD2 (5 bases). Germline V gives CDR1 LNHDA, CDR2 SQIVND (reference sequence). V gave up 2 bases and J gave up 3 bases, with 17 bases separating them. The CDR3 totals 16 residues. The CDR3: CASSILTGSSVYEQYF. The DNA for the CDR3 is TGTGCCAGTAGTATACTGACGGGGAGTAGCGTCTACGAGCAGTACTTC.

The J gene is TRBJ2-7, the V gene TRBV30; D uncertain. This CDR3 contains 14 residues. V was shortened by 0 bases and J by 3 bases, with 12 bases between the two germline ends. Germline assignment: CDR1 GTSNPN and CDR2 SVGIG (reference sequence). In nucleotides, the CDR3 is TGTGCCTGGAGTGTACGCCCTAACTTCTACGAGCAGTACTTC. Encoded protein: CAWSVRPNFYEQYF.

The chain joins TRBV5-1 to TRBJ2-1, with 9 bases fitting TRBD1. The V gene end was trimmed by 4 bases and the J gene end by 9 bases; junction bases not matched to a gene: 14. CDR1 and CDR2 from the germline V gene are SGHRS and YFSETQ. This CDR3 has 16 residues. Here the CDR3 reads CASSGNTGGATLEQFF. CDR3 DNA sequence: TGCGCCAGCAGCGGGAATACAGGGGGCGCAACCCTTGAGCAGTTCTTC.

The CDR3 sequence is CASSPGGSLGDTQYF. CDR3 nucleotides: TGTGCCAGCAGCCCGGGAGGCAGCCTCGGCGATACGCAGTATTTT. The chain is built from TRBV11-3 and TRBJ2-3, with 7 nucleotides matching TRBD2. CDR3 length: 15 residues. In germline, CDR1 is SGHNT, CDR2 YENEEA. The ends lost 5 bases at V and 6 bases at J; junction bases unmatched: 11.

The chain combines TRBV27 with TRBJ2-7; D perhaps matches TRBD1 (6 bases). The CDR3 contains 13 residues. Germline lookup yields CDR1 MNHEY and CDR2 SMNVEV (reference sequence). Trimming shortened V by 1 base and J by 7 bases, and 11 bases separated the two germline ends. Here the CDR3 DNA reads TGTGCCAGCAGTTTATGGGTGGGGGCAGAGCAGTACTTC. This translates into CASSLWVGAEQYF.

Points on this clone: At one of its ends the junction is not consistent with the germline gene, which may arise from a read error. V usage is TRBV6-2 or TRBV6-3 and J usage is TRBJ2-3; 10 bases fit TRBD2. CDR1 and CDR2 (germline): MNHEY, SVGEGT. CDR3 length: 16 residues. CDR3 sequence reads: CASSHSLAGVTDTQYF. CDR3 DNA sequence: TGTGCCAGCAGTCACTCCCTAGCGGGAGTGACAGATACGCAGTATTTT.

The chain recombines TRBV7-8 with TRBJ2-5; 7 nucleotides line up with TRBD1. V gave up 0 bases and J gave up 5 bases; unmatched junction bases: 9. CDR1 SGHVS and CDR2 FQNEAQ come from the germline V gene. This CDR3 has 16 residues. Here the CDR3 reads CASSLALDRSVETQYF. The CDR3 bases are TGTGCCAGCAGCTTAGCCCTGGACAGGAGTGTTGAGACCCAGTACTTC.

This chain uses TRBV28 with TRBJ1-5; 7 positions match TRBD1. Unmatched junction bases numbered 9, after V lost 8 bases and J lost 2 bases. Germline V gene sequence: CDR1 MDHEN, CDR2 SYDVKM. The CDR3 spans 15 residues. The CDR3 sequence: CASVVTGMGNQPQHF. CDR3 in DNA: TGTGCCAGCGTAGTGACAGGGATGGGCAATCAGCCCCAGCATTTT.

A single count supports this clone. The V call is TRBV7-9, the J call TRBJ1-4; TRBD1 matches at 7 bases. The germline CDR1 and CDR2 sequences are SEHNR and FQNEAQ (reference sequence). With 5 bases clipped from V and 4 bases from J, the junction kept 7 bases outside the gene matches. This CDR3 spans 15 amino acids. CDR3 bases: TGTGCCAGCAGCCCCCGGACAGGTTTTAATGAAAAACTGTTTTTT. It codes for CASSPRTGFNEKLFF. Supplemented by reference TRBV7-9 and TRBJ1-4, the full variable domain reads DTGVSQNPRHKITKRGQNVTFRCDPISEHNRLYWYRQTLGQGPEFLTYFQNEAQLEKSRLLSDRFSAERPKGSFSTLEIQRTEQGDSAMYLCASSPRTGFNEKLFFGSGTQLSVL.

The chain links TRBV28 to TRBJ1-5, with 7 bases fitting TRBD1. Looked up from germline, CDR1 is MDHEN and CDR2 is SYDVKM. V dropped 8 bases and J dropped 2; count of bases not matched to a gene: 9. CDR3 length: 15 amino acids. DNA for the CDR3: TGTGCCAGCCGTACGACAGGGCCGGGCAATCAGCCCCAGCATTTT. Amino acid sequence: CASRTTGPGNQPQHF.

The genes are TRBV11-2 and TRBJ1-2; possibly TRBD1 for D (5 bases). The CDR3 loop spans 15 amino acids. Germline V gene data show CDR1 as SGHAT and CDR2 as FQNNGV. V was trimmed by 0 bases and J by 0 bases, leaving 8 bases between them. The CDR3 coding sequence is TGTGCCAGCAGCTTAGAAGGGGCGGCTAACTATGGCTACACCTTC. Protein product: CASSLEGAANYGYTF.

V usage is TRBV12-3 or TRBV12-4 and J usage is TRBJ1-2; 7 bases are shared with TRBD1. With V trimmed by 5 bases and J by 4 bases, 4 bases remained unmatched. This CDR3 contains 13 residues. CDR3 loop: CASSRGGIYGYTF. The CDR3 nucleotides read TGTGCCAGCAGTCGAGGGGGCATCTATGGCTACACCTTC.

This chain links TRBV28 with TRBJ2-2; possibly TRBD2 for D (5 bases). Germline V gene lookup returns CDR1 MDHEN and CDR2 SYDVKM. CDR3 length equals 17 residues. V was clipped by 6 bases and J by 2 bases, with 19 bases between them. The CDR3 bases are TGTGCCAGCAGCCGAATTCATGGACGGGATAACACCGGGGAGCTGTTTTTT. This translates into CASSRIHGRDNTGELFF.